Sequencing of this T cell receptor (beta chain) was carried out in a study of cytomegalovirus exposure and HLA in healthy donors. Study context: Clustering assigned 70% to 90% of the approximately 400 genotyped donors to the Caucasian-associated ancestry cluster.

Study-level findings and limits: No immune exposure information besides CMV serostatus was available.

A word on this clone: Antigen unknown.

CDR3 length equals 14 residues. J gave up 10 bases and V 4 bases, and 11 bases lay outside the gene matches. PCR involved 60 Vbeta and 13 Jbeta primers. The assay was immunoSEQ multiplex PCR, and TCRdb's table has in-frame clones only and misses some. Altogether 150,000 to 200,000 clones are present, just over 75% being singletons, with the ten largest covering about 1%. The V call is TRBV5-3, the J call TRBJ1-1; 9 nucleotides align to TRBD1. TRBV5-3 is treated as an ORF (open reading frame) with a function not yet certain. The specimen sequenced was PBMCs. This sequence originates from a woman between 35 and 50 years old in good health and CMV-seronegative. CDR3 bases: TGTGCCAGAAGCGAGGACAGGGGCCCGATACGAGCTTTCTTT. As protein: CARSEDRGPIRAFF.